The 7 T cell receptor beta chains given below trace back to one sample, sequenced in a study of cytomegalovirus exposure and HLA in healthy donors. Amplification used 60 Vbeta primers and 13 Jbeta primers. Only in-frame clones appear in the TCRdb table, and some are missing; sequencing was by immunoSEQ multiplex PCR. Of 65,000 to 90,000 clones listed, 78% are singletons. Sequencing was done on a sample of PBMCs. The origin of the receptors is a woman aged 40 to 50 in good health and CMV-seropositive.

This chain links TRBV6-5 with TRBJ2-3, with 7 bases aligning to TRBD1. Germline loops: CDR1 MNHEY, CDR2 SVGAGI. The CDR3 length is 13 residues. V shed 6 bases and J 0 bases; nucleotides not matched to a gene: 0. The CDR3 nucleotides are TGTGCCAGCAGGGGACAGAGCACAGATACGCAGTATTTT. Amino acids: CASRGQSTDTQYF.

The gene calls are TRBV6-1 and TRBJ1-1; D is unclear. This CDR3 is built from 12 residues. The V and J ends lost 7 bases and 6 bases respectively, with 12 bases between them. The germline V gene has CDR1 MNHNS and CDR2 SASEGT. The CDR3 region is CASKTTRPEAFF. DNA for the CDR3: TGTGCCAGCAAAACTACGAGGCCTGAAGCTTTCTTT.

This clone was seen a few times. The V gene is TRBV7-8, the J gene TRBJ2-5; no clear D. CDR3 size: 14 residues. Looked up from germline, CDR1 is SGHVS and CDR2 is FQNEAQ. Between the trimmed V and J ends, which lost 7 bases and 4 bases, there was a span of 16 bases. The DNA for the CDR3 is TGTGCCAGCACCTTCGAATCGTCCAGAGAGACCCAGTACTTC. It translates to CASTFESSRETQYF.

This chain links TRBV5-1 with TRBJ2-1; the D gene is possibly TRBD1 (6 bases). The V end was cut by 0 bases, the J end by 0 bases, with 10 bases between. Germline V gene data show CDR1 as SGHRS and CDR2 as YFSETQ. The CDR3 runs to 16 residues. CDR3 nucleotides: TGCGCCAGCAGCTTGGACTTGGACAGCTCCTACAATGAGCAGTTCTTC. This codes for CASSLDLDSSYNEQFF.

This chain uses TRBV5-1 with TRBJ1-1; 9 bases fit TRBD1. Germline CDR1 reads SGHRS; CDR2 reads YFSETQ. The CDR3 covers 18 residues. V lost 4 bases to trimming and J lost 0 bases; unmatched junction nucleotides: 13. CDR3 residues: CASSRGTGLIFMNTEAFF. In nucleotides, the CDR3 is TGCGCCAGCAGCCGGGGGACAGGGCTCATTTTCATGAACACTGAAGCTTTCTTT.

This clone was seen just once. The V gene is TRBV7-6, the J gene TRBJ2-2, with 11 bases aligning to TRBD2. CDR1 is SGHVS and CDR2 is FNYEAQ in the germline V gene. The CDR3 length is 16 residues. V shed 7 bases, J shed 4 bases, and the junction held 8 bases outside the gene matches. CDR3 DNA sequence: TGTGCCAGCAACAACATAGCGGGGGGGCTCACCGGGGAGCTGTTTTTT. Its translation is CASNNIAGGLTGELFF. Together with reference TRBV7-6 and TRBJ2-2, the CDR3 gives the full variable domain: GAGVSQSPRYKVTKRGQDVALRCDPISGHVSLYWYRQALGQGPEFLTYFNYEAQQDKSGLPNDRFSAERPEGSISTLTIQRTEQRDSAMYRCASNNIAGGLTGELFFGEGSRLTVL.

The rearrangement uses TRBV19 and TRBJ1-2; no reliable D call. The CDR3 loop spans 13 amino acids. Deletions cut 3 bases from V and 8 bases from J, with 13 bases between. Germline V CDR1 and CDR2: LNHDA, SQIVND (reference sequence). The CDR3 sequence: CASSIGQATGYTF. The CDR3 DNA is TGTGCCAGTAGTATTGGGCAAGCTACCGGCTACACCTTC.